Each of the 31 T cell receptor beta chains below was sequenced from the same sample in a study of T-cell memory formation after mild COVID-19. One entry per CDR3 protein results from TCRdb running MiXCR on the 5' RACE reads. The sample includes 250,000 to 350,000 distinct CDR3 sequences, more than 15% of them seen just once. The sequenced sample consisted of PBMCs or a T cell subset sorted from them (not recorded which). These receptors were taken from a man in his late teens or twenties who had mild COVID-19 (a few samples of this study predate the infection). Cell type and time point are not known.

The V call is TRBV7-2, the J call TRBJ1-4; 10 bases align to TRBD1. The trim removed 5 bases at V and 7 bases at J, leaving 10 bases unmatched. The V gene's germline CDR1 is SGHTA and CDR2 FQGNSA. This CDR3 comprises 16 residues. The CDR3 DNA follows: TGTGCCAGCAGCCGTGGACAGGGGGGATCGGCTGAAAAACTGTTTTTT. This codes for CASSRGQGGSAEKLFF.

This clonotype was seen a few times. The chain joins TRBV10-2 to TRBJ2-7, with D possibly TRBD1 on 6 matching bases. Germline V gives CDR1 WSHSY, CDR2 SAAADI. V gave up 3 bases and J gave up 1 base, with 13 bases separating them. The CDR3 sequence is 15 residues long. CDR3 residues: CASSEAGVNSYEQYF. As DNA, the CDR3 is TGCGCCAGCAGTGAAGCAGGGGTGAATTCCTACGAGCAGTACTTC.

The CDR3 spells CASSLGAKRGVQETQYF. The CDR3 coding sequence is TGTGCCAGCAGCTTAGGGGCCAAGCGGGGAGTCCAAGAGACCCAGTACTTC. V and J are TRBV7-2 and TRBJ2-5; 7 nucleotides line up with TRBD2. This CDR3 spans 17 amino acids. Germline loops: CDR1 SGHTA, CDR2 FQGNSA. Losses at the gene ends were 1 base for V and 1 base for J; bases not matched to a gene: 9.

The rearrangement links TRBV6-2 or TRBV6-3 to TRBJ1-2, with D possibly being TRBD1 (6 bases). The V and J ends lost 0 bases and 3 bases respectively, with 14 bases between them. Germline CDR1 reads MNHEY; CDR2 reads SVGEGT. The length of the CDR3 is 16 residues. CDR3 sequence reads: CASSYSIVQGYYGYTF. The DNA for the CDR3 is TGTGCCAGCAGTTACTCGATCGTACAGGGATACTATGGCTACACCTTC.

V usage is TRBV4-2 and J usage is TRBJ2-5; D unclear. Germline CDR1 reads LGHNA; CDR2 reads YNFKEQ. The V and J ends lost 0 bases and 2 bases respectively, with 4 bases between them. CDR3 length: 13 residues. The CDR3 region is CASSQEQQETQYF. Here the CDR3 DNA reads TGTGCCAGCAGCCAAGAGCAGCAAGAGACCCAGTACTTC.

The chain recombines TRBV9 with TRBJ1-5, with D uncertain. The CDR3 has 16 amino acids. The ends were cut back, 0 bases at V and 5 bases at J, with 15 bases in the middle. Germline assignment: CDR1 SGDLS and CDR2 YYNGEE. CDR3 sequence reads: CASSVVLLTFYQPQHF. CDR3 nucleotides: TGTGCCAGCAGCGTAGTCCTTCTTACTTTTTATCAGCCCCAGCATTTT.

This clonotype was seen only a few times. The chain carries TRBV7-2 and TRBJ1-5, with D perhaps matching TRBD1 (5 bases). Trimming removed 8 bases at V and 0 bases at J, with 11 bases between. Germline loops: CDR1 SGHTA, CDR2 FQGNSA. This CDR3 region has 14 residues. CDR3 bases: TGTGCCAGCTCTTTACAGGATAGCAATCAGCCCCAGCATTTT. Residues: CASSLQDSNQPQHF. The full variable domain, completed using reference TRBV7-2 and TRBJ1-5, is GAGVSQSPSNKVTEKGKDVELRCDPISGHTALYWYRQSLGQGLEFLIYFQGNSAPDKSGLPSDRFSAERTGGSVSTLTIQRTQQEDSAVYLCASSLQDSNQPQHFGDGTRLSIL.

This clonotype showed up just a few times. The CDR3 loop is CASSSSGTGWTEAFF. The CDR3 DNA reads TGTGCCAGCAGCTCCTCCGGGACAGGGTGGACTGAAGCTTTCTTT. The genes are TRBV5-5 and TRBJ1-1; 9 positions agree with TRBD1. The CDR3 runs 15 residues. V lost 3 bases, J lost 5 bases, and 8 bases stayed unmatched. CDR1 is SGHKS and CDR2 is YYEKEE in the germline V gene (reference sequence).

The chain combines TRBV27 with TRBJ2-1, with TRBD2 matching 8 bases. Unmatched junction bases numbered 9, after V lost 2 bases and J lost 9 bases. The germline V gene encodes CDR1 MNHEY and CDR2 SMNVEV (reference sequence). The CDR3 length is 15 residues. The chain's CDR3 is CASSLVPGGRPEQFF. CDR3 nucleotide sequence: TGTGCCAGCAGTTTAGTACCGGGGGGGCGGCCTGAGCAGTTCTTC.

This clonotype was seen many times. The chain couples TRBV5-1 to TRBJ1-1; D is possibly TRBD1 (5 bases). This CDR3 is built from 14 residues. V lost 2 bases to trimming and J lost 1 base, with 9 bases between them. The V gene's germline CDR1 is SGHRS and CDR2 YFSETQ. The CDR3: CASSLRGPNTEAFF. CDR3 in DNA: TGCGCCAGCAGCTTAAGGGGCCCGAACACTGAAGCTTTCTTT.

The rearrangement joins TRBV20-1 to TRBJ2-3, with TRBD1 identical over 9 bases. The CDR3 spans 16 residues. The germline CDR1 and CDR2 sequences are DFQATT and SNEGSKA (reference sequence). V lost 1 base and J lost 4; bases outside the gene matches: 9. CDR3 protein: CSARGLRDRDADTQYF. The CDR3 nucleotides read TGCAGTGCTAGAGGTCTGAGGGACAGGGATGCAGATACGCAGTATTTT.

The chain combines TRBV6-2 or TRBV6-3 with TRBJ1-5, with D uncertain. There are 12 residues in the CDR3. Trimming pared 5 bases from V and 8 bases from J, leaving 10 bases between. Germline V gives CDR1 MNHEY, CDR2 SVGEGT. CDR3 bases: TGTGCCAGCAGTCCGTCCCGTAAGCCCCAGCATTTT. Its translation: CASSPSRKPQHF.

This clonotype turned up a few times. The CDR3 region is CASSGLNQPQHF. DNA for the CDR3: TGTGCCTCTTCCGGACTTAATCAGCCCCAGCATTTT. This sequence joins TRBV10-3 and TRBJ1-5, with unresolved D. This CDR3 contains 12 residues. Looked up from germline, CDR1 is ENHRY and CDR2 is SYGVKD. With 11 bases removed from V and 4 bases from J, the gap between germline ends came to 12 bases.

This sequence joins TRBV6-2 or TRBV6-3 and TRBJ1-1; D perhaps matches TRBD1 (6 bases). V was clipped by 6 bases and J by 3 bases, with 11 bases between them. The germline CDR1 and CDR2 sequences are MNHEY and SVGEGT. The CDR3 is 13 amino acids. CDR3 DNA: TGTGCCAGCAGCCAAACAGGGTACACTGAAGCTTTCTTT. Protein sequence: CASSQTGYTEAFF.

The V gene is TRBV6-4, the J gene TRBJ2-2; D is unclear. CDR1 is MRHNA, CDR2 SNTAGT, per germline. Trimming stripped 5 bases from V and 5 bases from J, with 6 bases between. CDR3 length: 12 residues. CDR3: CASSSRTGELFF. The CDR3 DNA reads TGTGCCAGCAGTTCGAGAACCGGGGAGCTGTTTTTT.

The gene calls are TRBV5-1 and TRBJ1-2; 10 bases are a match to TRBD1. This CDR3 is built from 15 residues. Germline V gene data show CDR1 as SGHRS and CDR2 as YFSETQ. Unmatched junction bases numbered 14, after V lost 4 bases and J lost 11 bases. The CDR3 DNA reads as TGCGCCAGCAGCCCCAGGACAGGGGGGGTCTCGCCGTACACCTTC. Amino acids: CASSPRTGGVSPYTF.

The gene calls are TRBV21-1 and TRBJ1-5. TRBV21-1 is termed a pseudogene. This CDR3 contains 15 residues. The CDR3 spells CASGDSARSNQPQHF. The CDR3 nucleotides are TGTGCCAGCGGCGACTCGGCTAGGAGCAATCAGCCCCAGCATTTT.

This clonotype was observed a few times. V is TRBV11-2 and J is TRBJ2-5; D is ambiguous. Germline V CDR1 and CDR2: SGHAT, FQNNGV. CDR3 length: 14 amino acids. V was cut by 4 bases and J by 4 bases, with 13 bases left in between. The CDR3 protein is CASSSLVSGETQYF. The CDR3, as DNA: TGTGCCAGCAGCTCCCTAGTCAGTGGAGAGACCCAGTACTTC.

This sequence joins TRBV5-6 and TRBJ2-3; D is unclear. Trimming took 4 bases from V and 7 from J, leaving 7 bases between them. Germline V gene data show CDR1 as SGHDT and CDR2 as YYEEEE. This CDR3 comprises 11 residues. The CDR3 loop reads CASSGANTQYF. In DNA form, the CDR3 reads TGTGCCAGCAGCGGAGCAAATACGCAGTATTTT.

This clonotype was observed a handful of times. The chain recombines TRBV6-6 with TRBJ2-7, with D perhaps TRBD2 (5 bases). The CDR3 length is 12 residues. Germline CDR1 and CDR2: MNHNY and SVGAGI (reference sequence). Trimming took 6 bases from V and 5 from J, leaving 11 bases between them. CDR3 sequence reads: CASSLYSDEQYF. In DNA, the CDR3 is TGTGCCAGCAGCCTCTATAGCGACGAGCAGTACTTC.

This clonotype was seen repeatedly, ten times or more. The V gene is TRBV5-1, the J gene TRBJ1-1; D is undetermined. The CDR3 consists of 15 residues. The V gene's germline CDR1 is SGHRS and CDR2 YFSETQ. Between the trimmed V and J ends, which lost 1 base and 0 bases, there was a span of 10 bases. The CDR3 sequence is CASSLSIAMNTEAFF. CDR3 nucleotides: TGCGCCAGCAGCTTGTCCATCGCCATGAACACTGAAGCTTTCTTT.

This clonotype was observed a handful of times. This sequence joins TRBV18 and TRBJ2-5; 8 bases are a match to TRBD1. Losses at the gene ends were 5 bases for V and 9 bases for J; bases not matched to a gene: 5. This CDR3 is 12 amino acids long. Germline V gene sequence: CDR1 KGHSH, CDR2 LQKENI. The CDR3 DNA sequence: TGTGCCAGCTCAGAGGACAGGGTGGCCCAGTACTTC. Protein sequence: CASSEDRVAQYF.

This clonotype was observed a few times. The chain carries TRBV3-1 and TRBJ1-5; the D is unclear. The CDR3 length is 15 residues. The ends were cut back, 3 bases at V and 3 bases at J, with 12 bases in the middle. In germline, CDR1 is LGHDT, CDR2 YNNKEL (reference sequence). CDR3 DNA: TGTGCCAGCAGCCAGTCGTTAGGGATCAATCAGCCCCAGCATTTT. Its protein product is CASSQSLGINQPQHF.

The chain employs TRBV5-1 and TRBJ2-3; D is possibly TRBD2 (5 bases). Germline V gene data show CDR1 as SGHRS and CDR2 as YFSETQ. The length of the CDR3 is 15 residues. The germline V and J ends were trimmed by 1 base and 1 base, with 10 bases remaining between them. DNA for the CDR3: TGCGCCAGCAGCTTGAACGGGATCCGCACAGATACGCAGTATTTT. Its protein product is CASSLNGIRTDTQYF. Based on the CDR3 plus reference TRBV5-1 and TRBJ2-3, the full variable domain is KAGVTQTPRYLIKTRGQQVTLSCSPISGHRSVSWYQQTPGQGLQFLFEYFSETQRNKGNFPGRFSGRQFSNSRSEMNVSTLELGDSALYLCASSLNGIRTDTQYFGPGTRLTVL.

This clonotype was detected a few times. J is TRBJ1-1 and V is TRBV7-3, with D hard to call. This CDR3 comprises 13 residues. V was cut by 4 bases and J by 1 base, with 7 bases left in between. Germline values: CDR1 SGHTA, CDR2 FQGTGA. This CDR3 reads CASSSAGNTEAFF. The CDR3 DNA reads as TGTGCCAGCAGCTCGGCCGGGAACACTGAAGCTTTCTTT.

This clonotype was detected a few times. The CDR3 region has the DNA TGTGCCAGCAGCCACCTACTAGCGGGGGGAGCAGATACGCAGTATTTT. Its protein product is CASSHLLAGGADTQYF. The genes are TRBV14 and TRBJ2-3, with 12 nucleotides matching TRBD2. After removal of 3 bases from V and 4 bases from J, the junction contained 5 bases not matched to a gene. Germline-derived CDR1 and CDR2 are SGHDN and FVKESK. The CDR3 totals 16 residues.

This clonotype was seen a few times. This chain connects TRBV12-3 or TRBV12-4 to TRBJ2-7; tentative D call: TRBD2 (7 bases). This CDR3 is 15 amino acids long. V lost 3 bases, J lost 2 bases, and 14 bases lay in between. The CDR3 loop reads CASSFYGGPTYEQYF. DNA for the CDR3: TGTGCCAGCAGTTTCTACGGGGGGCCAACCTACGAGCAGTACTTC.

Here the CDR3 reads CASSDRGGSNQPQHF. Written as DNA, the CDR3 is TGTGCCAGCAGTGACAGGGGGGGAAGCAATCAGCCCCAGCATTTT. This sequence joins TRBV2 and TRBJ1-5, with 7 bases that match TRBD1. Germline loops: CDR1 SNHLY, CDR2 FYNNEI. The CDR3 consists of 15 residues. V was clipped by 3 bases and J by 1 base; unmatched bases: 3. Combining the CDR3 with reference TRBV2 and TRBJ1-5 gives the whole variable domain EPEVTQTPSHQVTQMGQEVILRCVPISNHLYFYWYRQILGQKVEFLVSFYNNEISEKSEIFDDQFSVERPDGSNFTLKIRSTKLEDSAMYFCASSDRGGSNQPQHFGDGTRLSIL.

This clonotype was detected a few times. V and J are TRBV6-5 and TRBJ1-6; D is unclear. V lost 8 bases, J lost 6 bases, and 11 bases lay in between. Germline-derived CDR1 and CDR2 are MNHEY and SVGAGI. The CDR3 consists of 13 residues. In nucleotides, the CDR3 is TGTGCCAGCGGGCCGCGGGGTAATTCACCCCTCCACTTT. Translated: CASGPRGNSPLHF.

The V and J genes are TRBV7-9 and TRBJ2-7; either TRBD1 or TRBD2 may fit D (5 bases each). This CDR3 spans 15 amino acids. V lost 5 bases and J lost 0, with 14 bases in between. Germline assignment: CDR1 SEHNR and CDR2 FQNEAQ (reference sequence). The CDR3 protein is CASSPGPSSSYEQYF. CDR3 bases: TGTGCCAGCAGCCCGGGACCGTCGAGCTCCTACGAGCAGTACTTC.

This clonotype was seen a handful of times. The chain combines TRBV28 with TRBJ1-1; D remains ambiguous. The CDR3 is made up of 13 amino acids. CDR1 is MDHEN and CDR2 is SYDVKM in the germline V gene. V gave up 6 bases and J gave up 4 bases, with 12 bases separating them. The CDR3 sequence is CASRRQAGTEAFF. CDR3 in DNA: TGTGCCAGCAGGCGCCAGGCGGGCACTGAAGCTTTCTTT.